A single sample is the source of the 30 T cell receptor beta chains below, sequenced in a study of blood T cell repertoires in COVID-19 (dated by TCRdb to about 2020). The library was built by means of the immunoSEQ multiplex PCR assay. In TCRdb, the immuneACCESS table is reduced to in-frame sequences with V and J assigned. These tables do not hold every clone; where another copy was compared, an unresolved V gene accounts for under half, and the others remain unexplained. In this sample the table shows more than 200,000 clones, about nine tenths of which occur a single time. The ten largest clonotypes hold more than 1.5% of the sample. Sequences were obtained from PBMCs or T cells enriched from blood (not recorded which). Every receptor here comes from a man in his forties who had recovered from COVID-19.

The chain's CDR3 is CASSPLAGSIDTQYF. In DNA form, the CDR3 reads TGTGCCAGTAGTCCGTTAGCGGGGTCTATAGATACGCAGTATTTT. The chain combines TRBV19 with TRBJ2-3; 8 positions agree with TRBD2. Germline loops: CDR1 LNHDA, CDR2 SQIVND (reference sequence). Unmatched junction bases numbered 9, after V lost 5 bases and J lost 5 bases. This CDR3 is 15 amino acids long.

The rearrangement joins TRBV20-1 to TRBJ1-2; no clear D gene. Germline V lookup: CDR1 DFQATT, CDR2 SNEGSKA (reference sequence). The CDR3 extends over 11 amino acids. V lost 3 bases and J 8 bases, leaving 10 bases between the germline ends. The CDR3 DNA sequence: TGCAGTGCTAGCGCGGGAACGGGCTACACCTTC. It encodes CSASAGTGYTF.

The chain joins TRBV6-5 to TRBJ2-1; D may be TRBD1 (5 bases). In germline, CDR1 is MNHEY, CDR2 SVGAGI. Trimming shortened V by 0 bases and J by 4 bases, and 7 bases separated the two germline ends. This CDR3 spans 14 amino acids. The CDR3 here is CASSYSGRYNEQFF. The CDR3 nucleotides read TGTGCCAGCAGTTACTCGGGGCGATACAATGAGCAGTTCTTC.

This chain joins TRBV5-1 and TRBJ2-1; 8 bases line up with TRBD2. The CDR3 sequence is 15 residues long. V was pared by 0 bases and J by 7 bases, with 6 bases of the junction left unmatched. The V gene's germline CDR1 is SGHRS and CDR2 YFSETQ. In nucleotides, the CDR3 is TGCGCCAGCAGCTTGGGAGGACTAGCAAGGAATGAGCAGTTCTTC. Translation gives CASSLGGLARNEQFF.

The chain couples TRBV1 to TRBJ2-7; TRBD2 is the table's D call, not checked against the DNA. TRBV1 is a documented pseudogene. This CDR3 has 17 residues. The CDR3 loop reads CTSSQDVILAEIYEQYF. The DNA for the CDR3 is TGCACCAGCAGCCAAGATGTGATCCTAGCGGAGATCTACGAGCAGTACTTC.

The V gene is TRBV6-6, the J gene TRBJ1-3; 8 bases map to TRBD1. V trimming: 4 bases; J trimming: 0 bases; junction bases outside the gene matches: 5. Germline lookup yields CDR1 MNHNY and CDR2 SVGAGI (reference sequence). This CDR3 contains 16 residues. The CDR3: CASSFRTGSSGNTIYF. In DNA, the CDR3 is TGTGCCAGCAGTTTCCGGACAGGGAGCTCTGGAAACACCATATATTTT.

This clone was picked up one time. This chain connects TRBV9 to TRBJ2-3; 8 nucleotides align to TRBD1. CDR3 length: 16 amino acids. Looked up from germline, CDR1 is SGDLS and CDR2 is YYNGEE. V lost 3 bases and J lost 3; bases outside the gene matches: 9. For the CDR3, the DNA is TGTGCCAGCAGCGGTAAGACAGGGGCCTGGACAGATACGCAGTATTTT. Its protein is CASSGKTGAWTDTQYF.

The rearrangement uses TRBV28 and TRBJ2-1; TRBD2 matches 10 bases. From germline, CDR1 is MDHEN and CDR2 SYDVKM. CDR3 length: 14 residues. Unmatched junction bases numbered 6, after V lost 9 bases and J lost 4 bases. The CDR3 is CASCKREGYNEQFF. The CDR3 DNA follows: TGTGCCAGTTGTAAGCGGGAGGGGTACAATGAGCAGTTCTTC. Supplemented by reference TRBV28 and TRBJ2-1, the full variable domain reads DVKVTQSSRYLVKRTGEKVFLECVQDMDHENMFWYRQDPGLGLRLIYFSYDVKMKEKGDIPEGYSVSREKKERFSLILESASTNQTSMYLCASCKREGYNEQFFGPGTRLTVL.

V gene TRBV18 combines with J gene TRBJ2-1, with 9 bases that match TRBD2. Unmatched junction bases numbered 6, after V lost 1 base and J lost 5 bases. Germline V gene sequence: CDR1 KGHSH, CDR2 LQKENI. The length of the CDR3 is 16 residues. The DNA of the CDR3 is TGTGCCAGCTCACCACGTAATAGCGGGAGCAACAATGAGCAGTTCTTC. It is translated as CASSPRNSGSNNEQFF.

The chain carries TRBV27 and TRBJ1-5; D is possibly TRBD1 (5 bases). V was shortened by 5 bases and J by 7 bases, with 15 bases between the two germline ends. The CDR3 runs to 14 residues. Germline V gives CDR1 MNHEY, CDR2 SMNVEV (reference sequence). The CDR3 is CASSPGPGGQPQHF. The CDR3 region has the DNA TGTGCCAGCAGTCCCGGTCCTGGGGGGCAGCCCCAGCATTTT.

V usage is TRBV6-2 or TRBV6-3 and J usage is TRBJ2-1, with 11 bases identical to TRBD2. The CDR3 is 21 amino acids. V lost 4 bases, J lost 5 bases, and 22 bases stayed unmatched. CDR1 and CDR2 from the germline V gene are MNHEY and SVGEGT. The CDR3 DNA is TGTGCCAGCAGTTCCTTTACACGGACCGTCCGGCTAGCGGGGGGCCACAATGAGCAGTTCTTC. As protein: CASSSFTRTVRLAGGHNEQFF.

The CDR3 protein is CASSGTDRAQETQYF. The CDR3 nucleotides read TGTGCCAGCAGCGGGACGGACAGGGCCCAAGAGACCCAGTACTTC. V is TRBV5-8 and J is TRBJ2-5, with 8 bases aligning to TRBD1. Per germline, CDR1 SGHTS and CDR2 YDEGEE. The CDR3 sequence is 15 residues long. Unmatched junction bases numbered 6, after V lost 4 bases and J lost 1 base.

The chain employs TRBV3-1 (or the pseudogene TRBV3-2) and TRBJ1-1, with unresolved D. Per the germline V gene, CDR1 is LGHDT and CDR2 is YNNKEL (reference sequence). The CDR3 covers 14 residues. V was clipped by 4 bases and J by 2 bases, with 11 bases between them. The CDR3 DNA reads TGTGCCAGCAGCCCACTAGGAGGTAACACTGAAGCTTTCTTT. Encoded protein: CASSPLGGNTEAFF.

The CDR3 region has the DNA TGTGCCATCACCGGGGATAGCAATCAGCCCCAGCATTTT. Translating it yields CAITGDSNQPQHF. The chain employs TRBV10-3 and TRBJ1-5; D gene unclear. V was cut by 7 bases and J by 0 bases, with 7 bases left in between. This CDR3 comprises 13 residues. CDR1 and CDR2 from the germline V gene are ENHRY and SYGVKD.

J is TRBJ1-1 and V is TRBV6-5; 8 bases align to TRBD1. The V segment lost 4 bases and the J segment 2 bases; nucleotides outside the gene matches: 3. CDR3 size: 14 residues. Germline values: CDR1 MNHEY, CDR2 SVGAGI. CDR3 protein: CASSWTGINTEAFF. In nucleotides, the CDR3 is TGTGCCAGCAGTTGGACAGGGATCAACACTGAAGCTTTCTTT.

The rearrangement joins TRBV29-1 to TRBJ2-1; a weak D match, TRBD2 (5 bases). Trimming left V 7 bases short and J 1 base short, with 14 bases between. The germline V gene has CDR1 SQVTM and CDR2 ANQGSEA. There are 14 residues in the CDR3. The CDR3 spells CSGLRTGSYNEQFF. In nucleotides, the CDR3 is TGCAGCGGCCTTAGGACGGGATCCTACAATGAGCAGTTCTTC.

The V and J genes are TRBV4-1 and TRBJ2-2; 10 bases map to TRBD1. V lost 4 bases to trimming and J lost 6 bases; unmatched junction nucleotides: 5. Germline CDR1 MGHRA, CDR2 YSYEKL. This CDR3 has 15 residues. The CDR3 region has the DNA TGCGCCAGCAGCCTACCCGGACAGGGGGCCGGGGAGCTGTTTTTT. Its translation is CASSLPGQGAGELFF.

In its sample, this clone was seen once. The V and J genes are TRBV9 and TRBJ2-1, with 9 bases matching TRBD2. Germline-derived CDR1 and CDR2 are SGDLS and YYNGEE. The CDR3 contains 14 residues. Germline trimming cut 4 bases from V and 12 bases from J; bases unmatched to any gene: 11. The DNA for the CDR3 is TGTGCCAGCAGCTCCAGATCCCCAGCGGGGGGGCAGTTCTTC. Translated: CASSSRSPAGGQFF.

The chain recombines TRBV7-9 with TRBJ1-6; 7 bases match TRBD1. From germline, CDR1 is SEHNR and CDR2 FQNEAQ (reference sequence). The trim removed 5 bases at V and 4 bases at J, leaving 8 bases unmatched. This CDR3 region has 16 residues. The CDR3, as DNA: TGTGCCAGCAGCGCCCAGACAGGGCGGTATAATTCACCCCTCCACTTT. Its protein product is CASSAQTGRYNSPLHF.

V usage is TRBV12-5 and J usage is TRBJ2-7, with D tentatively TRBD1 (8 bases). Germline V gene sequence: CDR1 LGHNT, CDR2 FRNRAP. The CDR3 is made up of 13 amino acids. Trimming shortened V by 7 bases and J by 5 bases, and 15 bases separated the two germline ends. Here the CDR3 reads CASATGGGHEQYF. CDR3 nucleotide sequence: TGTGCTAGTGCAACAGGGGGGGGACACGAGCAGTACTTC.

The chain combines TRBV29-1 with TRBJ2-1; 8 positions agree with TRBD1. Unmatched junction bases numbered 4, after V lost 1 base and J lost 2 bases. Germline V gene sequence: CDR1 SQVTM, CDR2 ANQGSEA. The CDR3 sequence is 15 residues long. CDR3 nucleotides: TGCAGCGTTGAAGGTCCAGGGGGCCCCTACAATGAGCAGTTCTTC. Protein: CSVEGPGGPYNEQFF.

The V and J genes are TRBV4-1 and TRBJ1-1; 9 bases fit TRBD1. Trimming at V came to 4 bases and at J to 4 bases, leaving 13 bases not matched to a gene. Germline CDR1 and CDR2: MGHRA and YSYEKL. This CDR3 is 17 amino acids long. This chain's CDR3 is CASSPTGTGSTGTEAFF. The CDR3 nucleotides read TGCGCCAGCAGCCCCACCGGGACAGGGTCGACGGGCACTGAAGCTTTCTTT.

The rearrangement links TRBV2 to TRBJ2-2, with a tentative D call TRBD1 (6 bases). This CDR3 comprises 14 residues. The germline CDR1 and CDR2 sequences are SNHLY and FYNNEI. The V and J ends lost 5 bases and 6 bases respectively, with 13 bases between them. This CDR3 is CASSYSPGAGELFF. The DNA of the CDR3 is TGTGCCAGCAGTTATTCCCCAGGGGCCGGGGAGCTGTTTTTT.

This chain uses TRBV7-2 with TRBJ2-2, with 10 bases that match TRBD2. J was trimmed by 1 base and V by 5 bases; bases with no gene match: 7. Germline CDR1 reads SGHTA; CDR2 reads FQGNSA. This CDR3 is built from 17 residues. CDR3 region: CASSQLSGRWNTGELFF. CDR3 nucleotides: TGTGCCAGCAGCCAACTTAGCGGGAGGTGGAACACCGGGGAGCTGTTTTTT.

At least ten counts were recorded for this clone. The gene calls are TRBV4-1 and TRBJ2-5; the match to TRBD2 covers 11 bases. The trim removed 1 base at V and 5 bases at J, leaving 12 bases unmatched. Germline V gives CDR1 MGHRA, CDR2 YSYEKL. The CDR3 extends over 18 amino acids. The CDR3 DNA is TGCGCCAGCAGCCAAGTTCGAGGACTAGCGGGCCGGGGGGAGACCCAGTACTTC. Amino acids: CASSQVRGLAGRGETQYF.

This clone was counted once. V and J are TRBV30 and TRBJ1-6; D is perhaps TRBD1 (6 bases). The CDR3 runs 11 residues. The V end was cut by 4 bases, the J end by 14 bases, with 12 bases between. In germline, CDR1 is GTSNPN, CDR2 SVGIG (reference sequence). The CDR3, as DNA: TGTGCCTGGAAGGGGACATTATCCCTCCACTTT. It encodes CAWKGTLSLHF.

This chain connects TRBV7-8 to TRBJ1-1, with TRBD1 as a possible D gene (5 bases). The CDR3 sequence is 17 residues long. V dropped 3 bases and J dropped 5 bases, with 22 bases sitting between them. Germline CDR1 SGHVS, CDR2 FQNEAQ. The CDR3 here is CASSFRRRERGGTEAFF. The CDR3 DNA is TGTGCCAGCAGCTTTCGACGCCGGGAGAGGGGAGGGACTGAAGCTTTCTTT.

J is TRBJ1-2 and V is TRBV10-3, with D perhaps matching TRBD1 (5 bases). Trimming pared 2 bases from V and 6 bases from J, leaving 22 bases between. The CDR3 spans 17 residues. Germline V gives CDR1 ENHRY, CDR2 SYGVKD. The DNA of the CDR3 is TGTGCCATCAGTGAGCGTCAAGGGGATATCGGGCAGGATGGCTACACCTTC. This sequence encodes CAISERQGDIGQDGYTF.

The rearrangement joins TRBV27 to TRBJ1-2, with 8 bases identical to TRBD1. This CDR3 region has 14 residues. Losses at the gene ends were 2 bases for V and 4 bases for J; bases not matched to a gene: 3. Looked up from germline, CDR1 is MNHEY and CDR2 is SMNVEV (reference sequence). CDR3 sequence (DNA): TGTGCCAGCAGTTTAAACGGACAGGGCTATGGCTACACCTTC. Translating gives CASSLNGQGYGYTF.

This clone occurred a few times. The genes are TRBV5-4 and TRBJ1-1; D call uncertain. Trimming removed 1 base at V and 1 base at J, with 5 bases between. Germline V gene sequence: CDR1 SGHNT, CDR2 YYREEE (reference sequence). The CDR3 loop spans 13 amino acids. CDR3 amino acids: CASSLPGNTEAFF. The CDR3 DNA reads as TGTGCCAGCAGCTTGCCGGGGAACACTGAAGCTTTCTTT.